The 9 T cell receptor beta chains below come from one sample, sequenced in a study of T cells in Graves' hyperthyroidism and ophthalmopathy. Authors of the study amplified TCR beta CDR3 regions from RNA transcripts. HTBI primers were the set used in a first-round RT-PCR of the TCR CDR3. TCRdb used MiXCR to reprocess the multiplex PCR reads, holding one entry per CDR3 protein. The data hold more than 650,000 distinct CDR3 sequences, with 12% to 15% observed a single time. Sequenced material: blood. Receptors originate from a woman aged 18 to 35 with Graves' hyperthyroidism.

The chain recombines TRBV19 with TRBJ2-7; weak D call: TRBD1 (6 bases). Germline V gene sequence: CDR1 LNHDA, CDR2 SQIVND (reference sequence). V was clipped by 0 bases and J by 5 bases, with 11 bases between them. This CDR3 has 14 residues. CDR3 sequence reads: CASSIDTRDNEQYF. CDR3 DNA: TGTGCCAGTAGTATAGATACCAGGGACAACGAGCAGTACTTC.

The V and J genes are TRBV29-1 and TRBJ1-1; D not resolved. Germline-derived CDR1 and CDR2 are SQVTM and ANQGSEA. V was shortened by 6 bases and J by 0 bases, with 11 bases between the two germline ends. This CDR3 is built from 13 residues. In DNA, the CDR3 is TGCAGCGTCTCGTTACATCTGAACACTGAAGCTTTCTTT. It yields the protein CSVSLHLNTEAFF.

The CDR3 region is CASSIGVREVPSPEETQYF. The CDR3 DNA follows: TGTGCCAGTAGTATAGGGGTGCGGGAGGTCCCCTCCCCGGAAGAGACCCAGTACTTC. The genes are TRBV19 and TRBJ2-5; 8 bases are shared with TRBD2. Germline values: CDR1 LNHDA, CDR2 SQIVND (reference sequence). This CDR3 spans 19 amino acids. The J segment lost 3 bases and the V segment lost 1 base, leaving 16 bases of the junction unmatched.

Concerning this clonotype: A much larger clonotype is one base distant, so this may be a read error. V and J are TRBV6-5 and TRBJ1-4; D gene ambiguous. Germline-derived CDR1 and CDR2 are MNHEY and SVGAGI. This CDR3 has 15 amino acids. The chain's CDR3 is CACSYQGLGNEKLFF. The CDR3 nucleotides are TGTGCCTGCAGTTACCAAGGGCTGGGTAATGAAAAACTGTTTTTT.

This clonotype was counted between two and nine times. The CDR3 region is CASSAPLSAIYF. The CDR3 DNA follows: TGTGCCAGCAGCGCACCACTCTCGGCCATATATTTT. The chain has TRBV11-2 and TRBJ1-3; D is ambiguous. Trimming stripped 5 bases from V and 11 bases from J, with 13 bases between. The CDR3 totals 12 residues. Germline V gives CDR1 SGHAT, CDR2 FQNNGV.

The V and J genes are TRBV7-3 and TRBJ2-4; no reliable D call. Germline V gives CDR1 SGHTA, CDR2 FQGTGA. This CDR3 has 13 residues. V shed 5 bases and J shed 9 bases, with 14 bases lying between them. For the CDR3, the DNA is TGTGCCAGCAGCCTTAACAACGGCGGCATTCAGTACTTC. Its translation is CASSLNNGGIQYF.

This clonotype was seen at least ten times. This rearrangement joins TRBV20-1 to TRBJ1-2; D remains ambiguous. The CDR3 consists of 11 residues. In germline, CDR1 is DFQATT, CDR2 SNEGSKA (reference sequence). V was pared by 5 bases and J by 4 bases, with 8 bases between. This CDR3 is CSAHTTYGYTF. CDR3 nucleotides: TGCAGTGCTCACACGACCTATGGCTACACCTTC.

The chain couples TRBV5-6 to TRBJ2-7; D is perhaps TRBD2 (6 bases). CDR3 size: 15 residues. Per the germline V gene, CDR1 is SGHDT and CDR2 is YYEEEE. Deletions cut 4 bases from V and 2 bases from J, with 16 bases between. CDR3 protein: CASSPTTSGPYEQYF. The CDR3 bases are TGTGCCAGCAGCCCAACCACCAGCGGGCCCTACGAGCAGTACTTC.

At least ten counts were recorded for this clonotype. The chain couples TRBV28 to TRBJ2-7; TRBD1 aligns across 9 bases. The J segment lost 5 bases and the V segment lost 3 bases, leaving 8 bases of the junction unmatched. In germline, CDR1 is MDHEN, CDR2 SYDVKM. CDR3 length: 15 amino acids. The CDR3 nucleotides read TGTGCCAGCAGTTTTTCGACAGGGGGTAGCGACGAGCAGTACTTC. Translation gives CASSFSTGGSDEQYF.